One sample yielded the 24 T cell receptor beta chains listed below, sequenced in a study of cytomegalovirus exposure and HLA in healthy donors. Generated by immunoSEQ multiplex PCR, the TCRdb table keeps only in-frame clones and is missing some. The sample consists of some 320,000 clones, around 90% of them appearing once. What was sequenced was PBMCs. These TCRs come from a young woman in good health and CMV-seropositive.

The chain employs TRBV29-1 and TRBJ2-1; 10 bases are shared with TRBD2. CDR3 size: 16 residues. CDR1 and CDR2 (germline): SQVTM, ANQGSEA. V lost 7 bases and J lost 0; bases outside the gene matches: 9. The CDR3 bases are TGCAGCGGAATCGTTCCTAGCGGGAGCTCCTACAATGAGCAGTTCTTC. Amino acids: CSGIVPSGSSYNEQFF.

This chain uses TRBV2 with TRBJ2-7, with D uncertain. Deletions cut 7 bases from V and 5 bases from J, with 9 bases between. The CDR3 runs 11 residues. CDR1 is SNHLY, CDR2 FYNNEI, per germline. CDR3 DNA sequence: TGTGCCAGCATGGGTGTGCACGAGCAGTACTTC. It codes for CASMGVHEQYF. The full variable domain, in which reference TRBV2 and TRBJ2-7 provide the parts outside the CDR3, is EPEVTQTPSHQVTQMGQEVILRCVPISNHLYFYWYRQILGQKVEFLVSFYNNEISEKSEIFDDQFSVERPDGSNFTLKIRSTKLEDSAMYFCASMGVHEQYFGPGTRLTVT.

This clone has just one count. This chain uses TRBV7-5 with TRBJ2-7; the table's D call of TRBD2 was not tested on the DNA. TRBV7-5 has pseudogene status. CDR3 size: 16 residues. CDR3 nucleotide sequence: TGTGTCAGAAGCTTAATCCATCGGCTAGCGGGCTACGAGCAGTACTTC. This encodes CVRSLIHRLAGYEQYF.

The rearrangement links TRBV13 to TRBJ1-1, with D uncertain. The V end was cut by 5 bases, the J end by 0 bases, with 10 bases between. Germline V lookup: CDR1 PRHDT, CDR2 FYEKMQ (reference sequence). The CDR3 is 14 residues long. CDR3: CASSRGPLNTEAFF. CDR3 coding DNA: TGTGCCAGCAGCCGTGGACCGCTGAACACTGAAGCTTTCTTT.

Points on this clone: The same CDR3 arises from other DNA sequences in this sample as well. The chain links TRBV7-2 to TRBJ1-2; D unresolved. This CDR3 contains 14 residues. From germline, CDR1 is SGHTA and CDR2 FQGNSA. Trimming cost V 1 base and J 6 bases, with 12 bases left between them. This CDR3 reads CASSLGLGSNGYTF. The DNA of the CDR3 is TGTGCCAGCAGCTTAGGGTTGGGGAGTAATGGCTACACCTTC.

The rearrangement links TRBV7-2 to TRBJ1-1; 9 positions match TRBD1. V was pared by 5 bases and J by 5 bases, with 15 bases of the junction left unmatched. This CDR3 region has 17 residues. The germline V gene encodes CDR1 SGHTA and CDR2 FQGNSA. This CDR3 is CASSTTGTGPRTTEAFF. The CDR3 nucleotides read TGTGCCAGCAGCACTACCGGGACAGGGCCTAGGACGACTGAAGCTTTCTTT. The full variable domain, its missing parts supplied by reference TRBV7-2 and TRBJ1-1, is GAGVSQSPSNKVTEKGKDVELRCDPISGHTALYWYRQSLGQGLEFLIYFQGNSAPDKSGLPSDRFSAERTGGSVSTLTIQRTQQEDSAVYLCASSTTGTGPRTTEAFFGQGTRLTVV.

V is TRBV10-3 and J is TRBJ1-1; tentative D call: TRBD1 (5 bases). The CDR3 has 13 residues. Germline V gene data show CDR1 as ENHRY and CDR2 as SYGVKD. The germline V and J ends were trimmed by 10 bases and 1 base, with 13 bases remaining between them. The CDR3, as DNA: TGTGCCAGCCTGACAGACACGAACACTGAAGCTTTCTTT. Translation: CASLTDTNTEAFF.

The CDR3 loop is CSVGLAGTDTQYF. The CDR3 DNA reads as TGCAGCGTTGGACTAGCGGGGACAGATACGCAGTATTTT. The chain recombines TRBV29-1 with TRBJ2-3; 11 bases match TRBD2. Per the germline V gene, CDR1 is SQVTM and CDR2 is ANQGSEA. This CDR3 contains 13 residues. With 4 bases clipped from V and 3 bases from J, the junction kept 0 bases outside the gene matches.

This chain joins TRBV6-1 and TRBJ1-2; D is uncertain. The germline V gene encodes CDR1 MNHNS and CDR2 SASEGT. The V and J ends lost 6 bases and 4 bases respectively, with 15 bases between them. The CDR3 contains 14 residues. CDR3 DNA: TGTGCCAGCAGATCAAAGGGCGGAAGCTATGGCTACACCTTC. It yields the protein CASRSKGGSYGYTF.

This clone is a singleton in its sample. This chain joins TRBV5-6 and TRBJ1-5; D perhaps matches TRBD1 (5 bases). The CDR3 consists of 17 residues. Trimming pared 4 bases from V and 4 bases from J, leaving 21 bases between. Germline CDR1 and CDR2: SGHDT and YYEEEE. CDR3 region: CASSQRLGDGGNQPQHF. The CDR3 bases are TGTGCCAGCAGCCAGCGCCTGGGGGACGGGGGAAATCAGCCCCAGCATTTT. The complete variable domain, with remaining parts taken from reference TRBV5-6 and TRBJ1-5, reads DAGVTQSPTHLIKTRGQQVTLRCSPKSGHDTVSWYQQALGQGPQFIFQYYEEEERQRGNFPDRFSGHQFPNYSSELNVNALLLGDSALYLCASSQRLGDGGNQPQHFGDGTRLSIL.

This chain joins TRBV7-2 and TRBJ2-2; D gene unclear. This CDR3 is 14 amino acids long. V was trimmed by 1 base and J by 6 bases, leaving 9 bases between them. Germline CDR1 is SGHTA and CDR2 is FQGNSA. The DNA of the CDR3 is TGTGCCAGCAGCTTAGAAGTCCGTTCCGGGGAGCTGTTTTTT. It translates to CASSLEVRSGELFF.

The chain is built from TRBV9 and TRBJ2-7; D is unresolved. This CDR3 comprises 17 residues. Germline CDR1 and CDR2: SGDLS and YYNGEE. V shed 0 bases and J shed 5 bases, with 21 bases lying between them. CDR3 protein: CASSVVGTPDTKDEQYF. The CDR3 DNA reads as TGTGCCAGCAGCGTAGTGGGTACACCCGACACTAAGGACGAGCAGTACTTC. Full variable domain (remainder filled in from reference TRBV9 and TRBJ2-7): DSGVTQTPKHLITATGQRVTLRCSPRSGDLSVYWYQQSLDQGLQFLIQYYNGEERAKGNILERFSAQQFPDLHSELNLSSLELGDSALYFCASSVVGTPDTKDEQYFGPGTRLTVT.

The genes are TRBV6-6 and TRBJ2-1; TRBD2 aligns across 8 bases. V gave up 2 bases and J gave up 6 bases; unmatched junction bases: 9. This CDR3 spans 16 amino acids. CDR1 and CDR2 from the germline V gene are MNHNY and SVGAGI (reference sequence). The CDR3 DNA reads TGTGCCAGCAGTTACCCATCAGCGGGAGAATTCAATGAGCAGTTCTTC. Translating it yields CASSYPSAGEFNEQFF.

The rearrangement links TRBV30 to TRBJ2-1, with no clear D. The length of the CDR3 is 11 residues. CDR1 is GTSNPN and CDR2 is SVGIG in the germline V gene (reference sequence). The V and J ends lost 2 bases and 8 bases respectively, with 7 bases between them. This chain's CDR3 is CAWSTSDEQFF. Written as DNA, the CDR3 is TGTGCCTGGAGTACAAGCGATGAGCAGTTCTTC.

V gene TRBV27 combines with J gene TRBJ2-7; 7 bases fit TRBD2. Losses at the gene ends were 0 bases for V and 0 bases for J; bases not matched to a gene: 11. The germline V gene encodes CDR1 MNHEY and CDR2 SMNVEV (reference sequence). This CDR3 spans 18 amino acids. CDR3 sequence: CASSLSGGRVPPSYEQYF. The CDR3 bases are TGTGCCAGCAGTTTATCGGGGGGGAGGGTACCTCCCTCCTACGAGCAGTACTTC.

This chain uses TRBV29-1 with TRBJ1-2; D gene ambiguous. V lost 3 bases to trimming and J lost 8 bases, with 19 bases between them. The germline V gene encodes CDR1 SQVTM and CDR2 ANQGSEA. The CDR3 is made up of 14 amino acids. CDR3 coding DNA: TGCAGCGTTGATCTTACAGAGGATGGATGGGGCTACACCTTC. Translated, it gives CSVDLTEDGWGYTF. Supplemented by reference TRBV29-1 and TRBJ1-2, the full variable domain reads SAVISQKPSRDICQRGTSLTIQCQVDSQVTMMFWYRQQPGQSLTLIATANQGSEATYESGFVIDKFPISRPNLTFSTLTVSNMSPEDSSIYLCSVDLTEDGWGYTFGSGTRLTVV.

The chain couples TRBV6-4 to TRBJ2-1; D could derive from TRBD1 or TRBD2 (5 bases each). The CDR3 totals 13 residues. Germline CDR1 reads MRHNA; CDR2 reads SNTAGT. Trimming stripped 3 bases from V and 6 bases from J, with 9 bases between. CDR3 region: CASSEQDSNEQFF. CDR3 DNA sequence: TGTGCCAGCAGTGAACAGGACTCCAATGAGCAGTTCTTC.

The chain links TRBV9 to TRBJ2-7, with 7 bases identical to TRBD2. The CDR3 runs to 15 residues. The ends lost 1 base at V and 2 bases at J; junction bases unmatched: 6. Germline V gene lookup returns CDR1 SGDLS and CDR2 YYNGEE. DNA for the CDR3: TGTGCCAGCAGCGTATCATCCAGCGGGACCTACGAGCAGTACTTC. Residues: CASSVSSSGTYEQYF. The full variable domain, completed using reference TRBV9 and TRBJ2-7, is DSGVTQTPKHLITATGQRVTLRCSPRSGDLSVYWYQQSLDQGLQFLIQYYNGEERAKGNILERFSAQQFPDLHSELNLSSLELGDSALYFCASSVSSSGTYEQYFGPGTRLTVT.

V and J are TRBV7-2 and TRBJ2-5; TRBD2 aligns across 9 bases. Germline trimming cut 5 bases from V and 4 bases from J; bases unmatched to any gene: 11. The CDR3 loop spans 16 amino acids. Germline values: CDR1 SGHTA, CDR2 FQGNSA. The CDR3 reads CASSPFGGRAGETQYF. The CDR3 DNA is TGTGCCAGCAGCCCGTTTGGCGGGAGGGCCGGAGAGACCCAGTACTTC.

This clone was counted a single time. V is TRBV4-2 and J is TRBJ2-1, with D possibly TRBD1 on 5 matching bases. Trimming stripped 1 base from V and 8 bases from J, with 15 bases between. This CDR3 comprises 15 residues. CDR1 is LGHNA and CDR2 is YNFKEQ in the germline V gene. This CDR3 reads CASSQVGPGKDEQFF. CDR3 DNA sequence: TGTGCCAGCAGCCAAGTTGGTCCAGGGAAAGATGAGCAGTTCTTC.

This sequence joins TRBV6-6 and TRBJ1-5, with 9 bases lining up with TRBD1. This CDR3 comprises 13 residues. Germline V gives CDR1 MNHNY, CDR2 SVGAGI (reference sequence). With V trimmed by 6 bases and J by 5 bases, 2 bases remained unmatched. CDR3 protein: CASRRTGDQPQHF. The CDR3 DNA is TGTGCCAGCAGAAGGACAGGGGATCAGCCCCAGCATTTT.

The V gene is TRBV2, the J gene TRBJ1-2; no definite D call. The CDR3 spans 13 residues. Germline-derived CDR1 and CDR2 are SNHLY and FYNNEI. Between the trimmed V and J ends, which lost 6 bases and 2 bases, there was a span of 10 bases. The CDR3 loop is CASRTDSNYGYTF. The CDR3, as DNA: TGTGCCAGCAGAACGGACTCAAACTATGGCTACACCTTC.

The chain recombines TRBV18 with TRBJ2-7, with 7 bases that match TRBD1. The length of the CDR3 is 15 residues. The V gene end was trimmed by 1 base and the J gene end by 6 bases; junction bases not matched to a gene: 9. From germline, CDR1 is KGHSH and CDR2 LQKENI. The chain's CDR3 is CASSPLGGPEGEQYF. The CDR3 DNA is TGTGCCAGCTCACCACTAGGGGGCCCCGAGGGCGAGCAGTACTTC.

This chain uses TRBV19 with TRBJ1-3; D possibly corresponds to TRBD1 (6 bases). V was clipped by 6 bases and J by 2 bases, with 11 bases between them. The length of the CDR3 is 14 residues. The germline V gene encodes CDR1 LNHDA and CDR2 SQIVND (reference sequence). The DNA of the CDR3 is TGTGCCAGTAGGTCACAGGGACCTGGAAACACCATATATTTT. Translated: CASRSQGPGNTIYF.